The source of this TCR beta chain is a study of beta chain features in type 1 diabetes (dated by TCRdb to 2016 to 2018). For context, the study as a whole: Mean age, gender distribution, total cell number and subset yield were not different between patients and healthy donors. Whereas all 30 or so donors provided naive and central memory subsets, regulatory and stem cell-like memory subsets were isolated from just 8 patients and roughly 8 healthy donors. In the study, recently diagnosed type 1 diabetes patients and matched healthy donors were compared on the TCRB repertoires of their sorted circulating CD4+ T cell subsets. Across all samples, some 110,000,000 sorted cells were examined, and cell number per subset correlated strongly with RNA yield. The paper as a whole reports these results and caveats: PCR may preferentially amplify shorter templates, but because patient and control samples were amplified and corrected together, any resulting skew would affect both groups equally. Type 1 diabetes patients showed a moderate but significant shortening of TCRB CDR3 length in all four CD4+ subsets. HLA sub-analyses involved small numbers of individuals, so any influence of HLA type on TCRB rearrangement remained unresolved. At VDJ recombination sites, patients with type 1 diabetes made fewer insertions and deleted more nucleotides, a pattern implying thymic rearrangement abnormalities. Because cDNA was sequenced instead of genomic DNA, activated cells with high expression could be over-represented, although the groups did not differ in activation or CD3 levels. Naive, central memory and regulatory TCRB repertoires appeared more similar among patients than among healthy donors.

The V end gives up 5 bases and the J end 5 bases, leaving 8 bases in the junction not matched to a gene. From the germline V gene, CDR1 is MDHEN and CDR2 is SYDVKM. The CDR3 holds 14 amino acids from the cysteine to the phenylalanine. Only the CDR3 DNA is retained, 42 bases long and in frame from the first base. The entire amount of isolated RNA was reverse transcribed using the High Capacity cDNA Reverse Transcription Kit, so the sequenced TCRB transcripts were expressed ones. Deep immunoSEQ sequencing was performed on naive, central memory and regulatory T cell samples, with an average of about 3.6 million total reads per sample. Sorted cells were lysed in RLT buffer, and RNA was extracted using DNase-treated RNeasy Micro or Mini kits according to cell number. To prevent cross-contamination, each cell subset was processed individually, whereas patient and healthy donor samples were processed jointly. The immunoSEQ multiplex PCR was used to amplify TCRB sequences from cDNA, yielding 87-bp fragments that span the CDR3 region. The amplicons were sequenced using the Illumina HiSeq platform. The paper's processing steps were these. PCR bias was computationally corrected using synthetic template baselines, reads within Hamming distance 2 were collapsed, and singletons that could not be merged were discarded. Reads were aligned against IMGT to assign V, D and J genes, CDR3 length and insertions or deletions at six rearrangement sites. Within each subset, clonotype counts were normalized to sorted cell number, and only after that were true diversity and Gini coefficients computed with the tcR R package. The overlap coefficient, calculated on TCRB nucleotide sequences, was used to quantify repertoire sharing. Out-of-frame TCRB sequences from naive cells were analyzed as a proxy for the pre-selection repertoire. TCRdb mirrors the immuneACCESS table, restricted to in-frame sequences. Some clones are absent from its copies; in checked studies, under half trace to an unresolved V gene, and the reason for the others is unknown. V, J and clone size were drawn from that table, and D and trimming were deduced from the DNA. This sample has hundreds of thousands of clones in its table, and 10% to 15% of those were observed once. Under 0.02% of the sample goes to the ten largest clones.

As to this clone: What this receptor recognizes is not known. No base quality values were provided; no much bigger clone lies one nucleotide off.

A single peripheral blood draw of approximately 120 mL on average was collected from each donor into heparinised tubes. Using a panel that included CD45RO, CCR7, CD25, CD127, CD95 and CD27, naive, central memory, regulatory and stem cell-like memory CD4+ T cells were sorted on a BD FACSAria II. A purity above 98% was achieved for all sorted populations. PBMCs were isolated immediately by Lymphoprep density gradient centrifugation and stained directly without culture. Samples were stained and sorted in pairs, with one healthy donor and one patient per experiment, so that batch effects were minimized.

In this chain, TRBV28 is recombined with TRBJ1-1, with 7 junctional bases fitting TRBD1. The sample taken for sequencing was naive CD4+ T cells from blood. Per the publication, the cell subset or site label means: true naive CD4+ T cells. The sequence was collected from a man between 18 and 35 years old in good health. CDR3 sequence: CASSTWTGGTEAFF. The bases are TGTGCCAGCAGTACCTGGACAGGAGGGACTGAAGCTTTCTTT.